This T cell receptor beta chain appears in the sequencing data of a study of blood T cell repertoires in COVID-19. Study summary: Whether acute or convalescent, the COVID-19 samples came from the United States, Italy and Spain. The cDNA or gDNA used as material had been derived from T cells, B-cell-depleted T cells, or PBMCs.

This clone has a single count. Patients from Seattle were sampled longitudinally, starting during active infection. The ends lost 7 bases at V and 3 bases at J; junction bases unmatched: 14. The germline CDR1 and CDR2 sequences are LNHDA and SQIVND (reference sequence). This CDR3 spans 17 amino acids. Per the original data handling: Estimated nucleated cell counts came from reference gene primer amplification. Assay used: immunoSEQ multiplex PCR; TCRdb lists only in-frame clones, some missing. That table furnishes V, J and clone size, whereas the DNA furnished D and trimming. The table has 300,000 to 400,000 clones, almost 90% seen once.

The chain has TRBV19 and TRBJ2-4; 8 positions agree with TRBD1. This TCR came from a woman aged 65 to 85 with COVID-19, enrolled during active disease. Input material: peripheral blood. The CDR3 sequence: CASNPHRTGNDKNIQYF. The DNA for the CDR3 is TGTGCCAGTAATCCCCACCGGACAGGGAATGACAAAAACATTCAGTACTTC. Using reference TRBV19 and TRBJ2-4 for the parts outside the CDR3, the full variable domain is DGGITQSPKYLFRKEGQNVTLSCEQNLNHDAMYWYRQDPGQGLRLIYYSQIVNDFQKGDIAEGYSVSREKKESFPLTVTSAQKNPTAFYLCASNPHRTGNDKNIQYFGAGTRLSVL.